Below are 23 T cell receptor beta chains sequenced from a single sample in a study of Ad26.COV2.S vaccination and SARS-CoV-2 variants. The treatment here: 19 received Ad26.COV2.S at low or high dose, single or two shots; 5 received placebo; per-sample allocation not given. The samples were gathered on day 63 after the first injection of vaccine or placebo. Profiling relied on immunoSEQ multiplex PCR, and the TCRdb table lists in-frame clones only, not all of them. The data hold 250,000 to 300,000 clones, with roughly 86% observed a single time. Specimen: peripheral blood, collected in a trial of Ad26.COV2.S vaccine versus placebo. All receptors derive from a person aged 18-60 years who received the Ad26.COV2.S COVID-19 vaccine or a placebo.

The chain carries TRBV25-1 and TRBJ2-6, with TRBD1 matching over 9 bases. This CDR3 is 18 amino acids long. Trimming removed 6 bases from V and 2 bases from J; junction bases left unmatched: 11. CDR1 is MGHDK and CDR2 is SYGVNS in the germline V gene. Here the CDR3 DNA reads TGTGCCAGCAGACATTCCGGGACAGGGAGAGCTGGGGCCAACGTCCTGACTTTC. Translation: CASRHSGTGRAGANVLTF. The full variable domain, its missing parts supplied by reference TRBV25-1 and TRBJ2-6, is EADIYQTPRYLVIGTGKKITLECSQTMGHDKMYWYQQDPGMELHLIHYSYGVNSTEKGDLSSESTVSRIRTEHFPLTLESARPSHTSQYLCASRHSGTGRAGANVLTFGAGSRLTVL.

The J gene is TRBJ2-2, the V gene TRBV14; D gene uncertain. V was shortened by 2 bases and J by 2 bases, with 12 bases between the two germline ends. CDR3 length: 16 residues. Germline V gene lookup returns CDR1 SGHDN and CDR2 FVKESK. Written as DNA, the CDR3 is TGTGCCAGCAGCCAATACCAAAAAAGAAACACCGGGGAGCTGTTTTTT. This gives the protein CASSQYQKRNTGELFF.

The chain combines TRBV11-2 with TRBJ2-3, with 12 bases that match TRBD2. This CDR3 has 15 amino acids. Germline V gives CDR1 SGHAT, CDR2 FQNNGV. V lost 5 bases, J lost 6 bases, and 6 bases stayed unmatched. CDR3 bases: TGTGCCAGCAGCCCAAGGACTAGCGGGGTGGATACGCAGTATTTT. It codes for CASSPRTSGVDTQYF.

This chain connects TRBV6-2 or TRBV6-3 to TRBJ1-1; no reliable D call. This CDR3 spans 15 amino acids. CDR1 is MNHEY and CDR2 is SVGEGT in the germline V gene. V was trimmed by 0 bases and J by 5 bases, leaving 13 bases between them. Here the CDR3 DNA reads TGTGCCAGCAGTTACTCGACGAGGGAGGTGACTGAAGCTTTCTTT. It translates to CASSYSTREVTEAFF.

This chain links TRBV10-2 with TRBJ1-1; D not certain. Germline-derived CDR1 and CDR2 are WSHSY and SAAADI. The length of the CDR3 is 13 residues. Trimming removed 6 bases at V and 5 bases at J, with 13 bases between. The CDR3 sequence: CASRFGDGTEAFF. CDR3 coding DNA: TGCGCCAGCAGGTTCGGGGATGGGACTGAAGCTTTCTTT.

The chain joins TRBV7-2 to TRBJ2-3, with D uncertain. The CDR3 spans 13 residues. V was clipped by 5 bases and J by 3 bases, with 9 bases between them. The germline gives CDR1 SGHTA, CDR2 FQGNSA. CDR3 nucleotides: TGTGCCAGCAGCAGTAGCAGAACAGATACGCAGTATTTT. Translated: CASSSSRTDTQYF.

The rearrangement uses TRBV7-9 and TRBJ1-1; TRBD1 might be the D (6 bases). The CDR3 sequence is 17 residues long. Per the germline V gene, CDR1 is SEHNR and CDR2 is FQNEAQ (reference sequence). Trimming removed 6 bases from V and 4 bases from J, with 24 bases in between. CDR3: CASSHRQARHPSTEAFF. The CDR3 region has the DNA TGTGCCAGCAGTCATAGACAGGCCCGACACCCCAGCACTGAAGCTTTCTTT.

This rearrangement joins TRBV19 to TRBJ1-1; 7 nucleotides align to TRBD1. CDR1 is LNHDA and CDR2 is SQIVND in the germline V gene (reference sequence). V shed 7 bases, J shed 8 bases, and the junction held 13 bases outside the gene matches. The CDR3 loop spans 14 amino acids. CDR3 sequence: CASTRGGEVFEAFF. The DNA of the CDR3 is TGTGCCAGTACCAGGGGGGGAGAGGTCTTCGAAGCTTTCTTT.

V and J are TRBV7-9 and TRBJ1-2; a possible D gene is TRBD1 (6 bases). The CDR3 is 13 amino acids. From germline, CDR1 is SEHNR and CDR2 FQNEAQ (reference sequence). Trimming left V 3 bases short and J 6 bases short, with 11 bases between. The CDR3 DNA sequence: TGTGCCAGCAGCTTCGCAGGGGACGATGGCTACACCTTC. Amino acids: CASSFAGDDGYTF.

V is TRBV27 and J is TRBJ2-6; 8 nucleotides align to TRBD1. The CDR3 covers 17 residues. The junction had 11 bases not matched to a gene; V was cut back by 7 bases and J by 3 bases. Per germline, CDR1 MNHEY and CDR2 SMNVEV (reference sequence). The CDR3 DNA is TGTGCCAGCACACTATTAGACAGGGGCAGTGGGGCCAACGTCCTGACTTTC. It codes for CASTLLDRGSGANVLTF.

The count of this clone is one. This rearrangement joins TRBV28 to TRBJ1-5; the match to TRBD1 covers 7 bases. Trimming at V came to 6 bases and at J to 0 bases, leaving 11 bases not matched to a gene. The CDR3 loop spans 17 amino acids. CDR1 MDHEN and CDR2 SYDVKM come from the germline V gene. The DNA of the CDR3 is TGTGCCAGCAGCCTCGCCGACAGGGCCGATAGCAATCAGCCCCAGCATTTT. Translating gives CASSLADRADSNQPQHF.

The chain is built from TRBV4-1 and TRBJ1-2; D not certain. The V gene lost 0 bases and the J gene lost 7 bases, with 15 bases spanning the gap. Germline loops: CDR1 MGHRA, CDR2 YSYEKL. The length of the CDR3 is 15 residues. CDR3 sequence (DNA): TGCGCCAGCAGCCAAGACCCCAGTTCTACTAGTGGCTACACCTTC. Its protein is CASSQDPSSTSGYTF.

The V call is TRBV7-3, the J call TRBJ2-7; maybe TRBD1 (8 bases). CDR1 SGHTA and CDR2 FQGTGA come from the germline V gene. The CDR3 is 15 amino acids. Trimming removed 3 bases from V and 1 base from J, with 13 bases in between. CDR3 residues: CASSFGQGGSYEQYF. DNA for the CDR3: TGTGCCAGCAGCTTCGGACAGGGAGGGTCCTACGAGCAGTACTTC. Full variable domain (remainder filled in from reference TRBV7-3 and TRBJ2-7): GAGVSQTPSNKVTEKGKYVELRCDPISGHTALYWYRQSLGQGPEFLIYFQGTGAADDSGLPNDRFFAVRPEGSVSTLKIQRTERGDSAVYLCASSFGQGGSYEQYFGPGTRLTVT.

This clone has only one observation. DNA for the CDR3: TGTGCCAGCAGCTTATTTGAATCGGACCGAGGGATTAATTCACCCCTCCACTTT. Residues: CASSLFESDRGINSPLHF. This rearrangement joins TRBV7-6 to TRBJ1-6; D gene uncertain. V lost 2 bases and J lost 6, with 20 bases in between. Germline CDR1 SGHVS, CDR2 FNYEAQ. The CDR3 extends over 18 amino acids.

V is TRBV29-1 and J is TRBJ2-5, with D possibly being TRBD2 (6 bases). The CDR3 has 17 amino acids. Germline CDR1 reads SQVTM; CDR2 reads ANQGSEA. Trimming took 4 bases from V and 4 from J, leaving 25 bases between them. The CDR3: CSVVRGLAIVTRETQYF. The DNA for the CDR3 is TGCAGCGTTGTAAGAGGGCTAGCGATAGTTACTCGAGAGACCCAGTACTTC.

The chain joins TRBV9 to TRBJ2-7, with 8 bases lining up with TRBD1. CDR1 and CDR2 from the germline V gene are SGDLS and YYNGEE. J was trimmed by 5 bases and V by 0 bases; bases with no gene match: 10. The CDR3 has 16 amino acids. CDR3 sequence (DNA): TGTGCCAGCAGCGTAGCTGGGCAGGGGGCCACCGACGAGCAGTACTTC. Residues: CASSVAGQGATDEQYF.

V is TRBV10-2 and J is TRBJ1-5; 7 bases line up with TRBD1. This CDR3 spans 13 amino acids. CDR1 WSHSY and CDR2 SAAADI come from the germline V gene. The V segment lost 8 bases and the J segment 7 bases; nucleotides outside the gene matches: 8. CDR3 sequence: CASCAGGRQPQHF. The DNA of the CDR3 is TGCGCCAGCTGTGCAGGGGGGCGACAGCCCCAGCATTTT.

The V and J genes are TRBV7-9 and TRBJ1-2; TRBD1 matches at 7 bases. Germline V lookup: CDR1 SEHNR, CDR2 FQNEAQ (reference sequence). CDR3 length equals 15 residues. V lost 5 bases and J lost 6; bases outside the gene matches: 12. CDR3 sequence (DNA): TGTGCCAGCAGCCCGACTCTGACAGGGATCAATGGCTACACCTTC. Encoded protein: CASSPTLTGINGYTF.

V and J are TRBV7-6 and TRBJ2-7; D is possibly TRBD2 (6 bases). The CDR3 covers 14 residues. V was shortened by 5 bases and J by 7 bases, with 18 bases between the two germline ends. Germline CDR1 and CDR2: SGHVS and FNYEAQ. The CDR3 protein is CASSLGGATWEQYF. Written as DNA, the CDR3 is TGTGCCAGCAGCCTAGGAGGGGCCACTTGGGAGCAGTACTTC.

This clone appeared once. The sample carries other DNA sequences with the same CDR3. The chain combines TRBV9 with TRBJ1-4, with 11 bases fitting TRBD1. The CDR3 contains 16 residues. Germline V gives CDR1 SGDLS, CDR2 YYNGEE. With 2 bases clipped from V and 0 bases from J, the junction kept 0 bases outside the gene matches. The CDR3 nucleotides read TGTGCCAGCAGCGTGGGACAGGGGGCAACTAATGAAAAACTGTTTTTT. The encoded protein is CASSVGQGATNEKLFF.

V and J are TRBV27 and TRBJ2-2; TRBD2 aligns across 7 bases. J lost 2 bases, V lost 0 bases, and 3 bases had no gene match. Germline CDR1 is MNHEY and CDR2 is SMNVEV (reference sequence). This CDR3 contains 16 residues. The CDR3 spells CASSLSSGYNTGELFF. In DNA, the CDR3 is TGTGCCAGCAGTTTATCTAGCGGGTATAACACCGGGGAGCTGTTTTTT.

The chain has TRBV28 and TRBJ1-1; D not resolved. CDR1 and CDR2 (germline): MDHEN, SYDVKM. Trimming cost V 0 bases and J 3 bases, with 8 bases left between them. The CDR3 covers 14 residues. CDR3 in amino acids: CASSLWGMDTEAFF. CDR3 sequence (DNA): TGTGCCAGCAGTTTATGGGGAATGGACACTGAAGCTTTCTTT.

The chain is built from TRBV10-1 and TRBJ2-7, with a weak D call TRBD1 (6 bases). The CDR3 is 13 residues long. The ends were cut back, 5 bases at V and 7 bases at J, with 15 bases in the middle. The germline gives CDR1 WNHNN, CDR2 SYGVQD (reference sequence). DNA of the CDR3: TGCGCCAGCAGTTTGGACAGTCCTAGGGAGCAGTACTTC. Translated: CASSLDSPREQYF.